Following are 24 T cell receptor beta chains from one sample sequenced in a study of T cell repertoires in cytomegalovirus infection. TCRdb reprocessed the reads with MiXCR, giving one entry per CDR3 protein. The sample carries some 920,000 distinct CDR3 sequences, approximately 30% recorded once. Antigen specificity for these receptors is unknown. The input for sequencing was cultured CD8+ T cells from PBMCs, taken from culture after CMV antigen stimulation. These receptors were obtained from a human donor in good health (CMV status not recorded). Some clones in this sample may be carry-over from other donors' samples.

The chain combines TRBV7-9 with TRBJ1-5; D is undetermined. V was clipped by 3 bases and J by 5 bases, with 11 bases between them. CDR1 is SEHNR and CDR2 is FQNEAQ in the germline V gene (reference sequence). This CDR3 has 14 amino acids. CDR3: CASSFSGDHQPQHF. As DNA, the CDR3 is TGTGCCAGCAGCTTTTCCGGGGATCATCAGCCCCAGCATTTT.

This chain connects TRBV6-2 or TRBV6-3 to TRBJ2-2, with 7 bases matching TRBD2. Looked up from germline, CDR1 is MNHEY and CDR2 is SVGEGT. Germline trimming cut 4 bases from V and 6 bases from J; bases unmatched to any gene: 11. CDR3 length equals 16 residues. DNA for the CDR3: TGTGCCAGCAGTTGGGACTACCTTTCGGGGTCCGGGGAGCTGTTTTTT. Translated: CASSWDYLSGSGELFF.

The V call is TRBV14, the J call TRBJ2-7; D is unclear. The V end lost 4 bases, the J end lost 3 bases, and 10 bases lay between the germline ends. The CDR3 covers 13 residues. Germline CDR1 SGHDN, CDR2 FVKESK. The CDR3 DNA sequence: TGTGCCAGCAGCCCGTGGGCAGGCTACGAGCAGTACTTC. Translation gives CASSPWAGYEQYF.

This clonotype was detected only a few times. This chain links TRBV12-3 or TRBV12-4 with TRBJ2-5, with 15 bases aligning to TRBD2. The CDR3 contains 16 residues. The V segment lost 5 bases and the J segment 4 bases; nucleotides outside the gene matches: 5. The CDR3 loop is CASSRGLAGGLETQYF. CDR3 DNA sequence: TGTGCCAGCAGTCGTGGACTAGCGGGGGGGCTAGAGACCCAGTACTTC.

There are a few counts of this clonotype. J is TRBJ2-5 and V is TRBV28, with D perhaps matching TRBD1 (5 bases). The CDR3 extends over 15 amino acids. Germline V gives CDR1 MDHEN, CDR2 SYDVKM. Deletions cut 5 bases from V and 1 base from J, with 14 bases between. CDR3: CASSPPRQIQETQYF. The CDR3 bases are TGTGCCAGCAGTCCCCCCCGACAGATCCAAGAGACCCAGTACTTC. Looking up the rest from reference TRBV28 and TRBJ2-5 gives the full variable domain: DVKVTQSSRYLVKRTGEKVFLECVQDMDHENMFWYRQDPGLGLRLIYFSYDVKMKEKGDIPEGYSVSREKKERFSLILESASTNQTSMYLCASSPPRQIQETQYFGPGTRLLVL.

This rearrangement joins TRBV2 to TRBJ2-2; D is tentatively TRBD1 or TRBD2 (5 bases each). The CDR3 is 16 residues long. CDR1 and CDR2 (germline): SNHLY, FYNNEI. Trimming stripped 7 bases from V and 4 bases from J, with 19 bases between. The CDR3 spells CASIIPGLTGTGELFF. The CDR3 coding sequence is TGTGCCAGCATCATTCCGGGGCTCACTGGCACCGGGGAGCTGTTTTTT.

This chain links TRBV15 with TRBJ1-1; D remains ambiguous. Trimming took off 0 bases at V and 1 base at J, with 6 bases between the two ends. The CDR3 runs to 14 residues. Germline CDR1 reads LNHNV; CDR2 reads YYDKDF (reference sequence). The CDR3 sequence: CATSRDAGNTEAFF. As DNA, the CDR3 is TGTGCCACCAGCAGAGATGCCGGGAACACTGAAGCTTTCTTT. The entire variable domain, with the rest obtained from reference TRBV15 and TRBJ1-1, is as follows: DAMVIQNPRYQVTQFGKPVTLSCSQTLNHNVMYWYQQKSSQAPKLLFHYYDKDFNNEADTPDNFQSRRPNTSFCFLDIRSPGLGDTAMYLCATSRDAGNTEAFFGQGTRLTVV.

In its sample, this clonotype was seen a few times. The chain couples TRBV29-1 to TRBJ2-7; maybe TRBD2 (6 bases). The V gene lost 2 bases and the J gene lost 0 bases, with 8 bases spanning the gap. Germline V gene lookup returns CDR1 SQVTM and CDR2 ANQGSEA. The CDR3 has 13 amino acids. CDR3 in amino acids: CSVELDYSYEQYF. The CDR3 DNA is TGCAGCGTTGAACTGGACTACTCCTACGAGCAGTACTTC.

This rearrangement joins TRBV3-1 to TRBJ2-1; D call uncertain. There are 13 residues in the CDR3. V was shortened by 3 bases and J by 8 bases, with 11 bases between the two germline ends. Germline-derived CDR1 and CDR2 are LGHDT and YNNKEL (reference sequence). The CDR3 DNA is TGTGCCAGCAGCCACCTAGGAAGCGATGAGCAGTTCTTC. It yields the protein CASSHLGSDEQFF.

The CDR3 loop is CASSTDSSGIRETQYF. The CDR3, as DNA: TGTGCCAGCAGTACGGACAGCTCAGGGATCCGAGAGACCCAGTACTTC. The rearrangement links TRBV6-1 to TRBJ2-5; D is perhaps TRBD1 (6 bases). Germline CDR1 and CDR2: MNHNS and SASEGT. The V end was cut by 5 bases, the J end by 4 bases, with 20 bases between. CDR3 size: 16 residues.

The rearrangement joins TRBV9 to TRBJ2-1; perhaps D is TRBD1 or TRBD2 (6 bases each). The V end lost 0 bases, the J end lost 8 bases, and 15 bases lay between the germline ends. Germline CDR1 and CDR2: SGDLS and YYNGEE. CDR3 length: 15 amino acids. For the CDR3, the DNA is TGTGCCAGCAGCGTAGTACCGGGGGCTAACTATGAGCAGTTCTTC. As protein: CASSVVPGANYEQFF.

The rearrangement uses TRBV3-1 and TRBJ2-1, with 14 bases identical to TRBD2. V dropped 1 base and J dropped 0; count of bases not matched to a gene: 2. The V gene's germline CDR1 is LGHDT and CDR2 YNNKEL (reference sequence). The CDR3 extends over 18 amino acids. In nucleotides, the CDR3 is TGTGCCAGCAGCCAAGGGGGACTAGCGGGGGCCTCCTACAATGAGCAGTTCTTC. Translated: CASSQGGLAGASYNEQFF.

In this sample, this clonotype turned up a few times. The rearrangement joins TRBV7-9 to TRBJ2-1; D is perhaps TRBD2 (5 bases). The germline CDR1 and CDR2 sequences are SEHNR and FQNEAQ (reference sequence). This CDR3 is 15 amino acids long. Trimming took 5 bases from V and 10 from J, leaving 21 bases between them. The CDR3 protein is CASSVDLYVVREQFF. The CDR3 DNA sequence: TGTGCCAGCAGCGTGGACTTGTATGTGGTCAGAGAGCAGTTCTTC.

In this sample, this clonotype turned up a few times. The V call is TRBV7-2, the J call TRBJ1-1; tentatively, D is TRBD1 (5 bases). This CDR3 has 15 amino acids. Germline V gene data show CDR1 as SGHTA and CDR2 as FQGNSA. Trimming left V 1 base short and J 6 bases short, with 15 bases between. The CDR3 coding sequence is TGTGCCAGCAGCTTAGGCTCCGGGGCTGTATCTGAAGCTTTCTTT. Residues: CASSLGSGAVSEAFF.

This clonotype was detected only a few times. The rearrangement joins TRBV6-5 to TRBJ2-5; the match to TRBD2 covers 7 bases. This CDR3 is built from 15 residues. CDR1 is MNHEY, CDR2 SVGAGI, per germline. Trimming cost V 2 bases and J 2 bases; bases outside gene matches: 5. CDR3 protein: CASSYGPAGQETQYF. For the CDR3, the DNA is TGTGCCAGCAGTTACGGCCCAGCGGGGCAAGAGACCCAGTACTTC.

The chain is built from TRBV7-8 and TRBJ1-5; D unclear. The CDR3 consists of 13 residues. Trimming cost V 3 bases and J 5 bases, with 8 bases left between them. Germline CDR1 reads SGHVS; CDR2 reads FQNEAQ. The chain's CDR3 is CASSFGQYQPQHF. CDR3 DNA: TGTGCCAGCAGCTTTGGTCAATATCAGCCCCAGCATTTT.

This clonotype has only a few counts. This chain links TRBV10-3 with TRBJ2-5; 8 bases agree with TRBD2. Unmatched junction bases numbered 4, after V lost 2 bases and J lost 2 bases. The CDR3 covers 15 residues. CDR1 is ENHRY and CDR2 is SYGVKD in the germline V gene. CDR3 in amino acids: CAISEQIAGQETQYF. The CDR3 coding sequence is TGTGCCATCAGTGAGCAAATAGCGGGGCAAGAGACCCAGTACTTC.

V is TRBV6-5 and J is TRBJ2-2; D is unresolved. V shed 3 bases and J shed 0 bases, with 5 bases lying between them. The V gene's germline CDR1 is MNHEY and CDR2 SVGAGI. This CDR3 region has 14 residues. This CDR3 is CASSYISNTGELFF. The CDR3 region has the DNA TGTGCCAGCAGTTATATATCGAACACCGGGGAGCTGTTTTTT.

This clonotype has only a few counts. The V gene is TRBV19, the J gene TRBJ2-6; D might be TRBD1 (5 bases). The V gene lost 0 bases and the J gene lost 0 bases, with 15 bases spanning the gap. The germline CDR1 and CDR2 sequences are LNHDA and SQIVND (reference sequence). This CDR3 is 19 amino acids long. The CDR3 DNA sequence: TGTGCCAGTAGTATAGATGATTTCCAGGGTCCCTCTGGGGCCAACGTCCTGACTTTC. Translation gives CASSIDDFQGPSGANVLTF.

This clonotype was recorded a few times. CDR3 sequence: CASSVTGNGNQPQHF. The CDR3, as DNA: TGTGCCAGCAGCGTAACTGGTAACGGCAATCAGCCCCAGCATTTT. This rearrangement joins TRBV9 to TRBJ1-5; no firm D call. The CDR3 is made up of 15 amino acids. Germline CDR1 SGDLS, CDR2 YYNGEE. Trimming left V 1 base short and J 2 bases short, with 10 bases between.

This clonotype was counted between two and nine times. This sequence joins TRBV29-1 and TRBJ1-2; unclear D gene. There are 9 residues in the CDR3. From germline, CDR1 is SQVTM and CDR2 ANQGSEA. Trimming took 6 bases from V and 6 from J, leaving 5 bases between them. The CDR3 region is CSVTDGYTF. The CDR3 nucleotides read TGCAGCGTAACGGATGGCTACACCTTC.

The chain links TRBV6-8 to TRBJ1-2, with D unclear. Germline CDR1 MNHGY, CDR2 SAAAGT. The ends were cut back, 0 bases at V and 6 bases at J, with 8 bases in the middle. The CDR3 consists of 13 residues. CDR3 protein: CASSYSKRDGYTF. The DNA of the CDR3 is TGTGCCAGCAGTTACTCAAAGAGGGATGGCTACACCTTC.

The CDR3 region is CSVVSPLTGSTEKLFF. CDR3 sequence (DNA): TGCAGCGTTGTTTCCCCCTTAACAGGGTCGACTGAAAAACTGTTTTTT. The chain combines TRBV29-1 with TRBJ1-4; tentative D call: TRBD1 (6 bases). Germline V gene data show CDR1 as SQVTM and CDR2 as ANQGSEA. The CDR3 is 16 residues long. Trimming shortened V by 4 bases and J by 7 bases, and 22 bases separated the two germline ends.

This chain links TRBV7-9 with TRBJ2-4; tentatively, D is TRBD2 (7 bases). Germline CDR1 reads SEHNR; CDR2 reads FQNEAQ (reference sequence). The CDR3 has 14 residues. V lost 8 bases and J 1 base, leaving 12 bases between the germline ends. The DNA for the CDR3 is TGTGCCAGCGGTGGGGGGGCTGCCAAAAACATTCAGTACTTC. As protein: CASGGGAAKNIQYF.